Each of the 18 T cell receptor beta chains below was sequenced from the same sample in a study of OX40 agonist ivuxolimab in advanced cancers. Clones were read by immunoSEQ multiplex PCR, and TCRdb kept only the in-frame ones, dropping some. The sample consists of roughly 61,000 clones, approximately 86% of them appearing once. Sequenced here: CD4+ or CD8+ T cells sorted from blood, sampled in a trial of the OX40 agonist ivuxolimab. These receptors all come from an adult with an advanced solid tumor such as melanoma, head and neck, liver or kidney cancer.

The chain recombines TRBV19 with TRBJ1-3, with D tentatively TRBD1 (6 bases). V lost 7 bases to trimming and J lost 1 base, with 14 bases between them. CDR3 size: 15 residues. Per germline, CDR1 LNHDA and CDR2 SQIVND (reference sequence). Written as DNA, the CDR3 is TGTGCCAGTAAGGCTCCAGGGGTGTCTGGAAACACCATATATTTT. Residues: CASKAPGVSGNTIYF.

V gene TRBV18 combines with J gene TRBJ1-2; TRBD1 agrees at 9 bases. Germline CDR1 reads KGHSH; CDR2 reads LQKENI. There are 15 residues in the CDR3. Germline trimming cut 5 bases from V and 4 bases from J; bases unmatched to any gene: 8. The CDR3 bases are TGTGCCAGCTCAACTCCTCGGGACAGGGCCTATGGCTACACCTTC. It codes for CASSTPRDRAYGYTF.

This rearrangement joins TRBV30 to TRBJ2-1; D is possibly TRBD2 (5 bases). V gave up 1 base and J gave up 2 bases, with 9 bases separating them. Per the germline V gene, CDR1 is GTSNPN and CDR2 is SVGIG (reference sequence). The CDR3 is 14 residues long. The CDR3 DNA follows: TGTGCCTGGAGTGGAGGACTTCCCTACAATGAGCAGTTCTTC. This encodes CAWSGGLPYNEQFF.

J is TRBJ2-1 and V is TRBV10-3; TRBD2 matches at 9 bases. Germline-derived CDR1 and CDR2 are ENHRY and SYGVKD. The CDR3 totals 16 residues. V trimming: 7 bases; J trimming: 5 bases; junction bases outside the gene matches: 12. This CDR3 reads CAITQGGREGNNEQFF. The DNA of the CDR3 is TGTGCCATCACCCAAGGTGGGCGGGAGGGAAACAATGAGCAGTTCTTC.

The V and J genes are TRBV6-1 and TRBJ2-5; possibly TRBD1 or TRBD2 for D (5 bases each). The CDR3 has 12 amino acids. Germline CDR1 is MNHNS and CDR2 is SASEGT. V gave up 6 bases and J gave up 5 bases, with 10 bases separating them. This chain's CDR3 is CASRGDLETQYF. The CDR3 nucleotides are TGTGCCAGCAGGGGGGACCTTGAGACCCAGTACTTC.

The chain has TRBV7-9 and TRBJ2-3, with 9 bases identical to TRBD2. CDR3 length: 15 amino acids. From germline, CDR1 is SEHNR and CDR2 FQNEAQ (reference sequence). The ends lost 5 bases at V and 1 base at J; junction bases unmatched: 4. CDR3 sequence (DNA): TGTGCCAGCAGCATGTGGACTAGCGGCACAGATACGCAGTATTTT. Its protein product is CASSMWTSGTDTQYF.

The chain has TRBV19 and TRBJ1-5, with 11 nucleotides matching TRBD1. Germline V gene data show CDR1 as LNHDA and CDR2 as SQIVND (reference sequence). The V gene end was trimmed by 7 bases and the J gene end by 2 bases; junction bases not matched to a gene: 7. This CDR3 has 16 amino acids. CDR3 sequence reads: CASKGTGGGGNQPQHF. CDR3 DNA sequence: TGTGCCAGTAAGGGGACAGGGGGTGGAGGCAATCAGCCCCAGCATTTT. Variable domain in full (rest from reference TRBV19 and TRBJ1-5): DGGITQSPKYLFRKEGQNVTLSCEQNLNHDAMYWYRQDPGQGLRLIYYSQIVNDFQKGDIAEGYSVSREKKESFPLTVTSAQKNPTAFYLCASKGTGGGGNQPQHFGDGTRLSIL.

The CDR3 DNA reads TGTGCCAGCAGCCCCCCACTGATTAACTATGGCTACACCTTC. Protein sequence: CASSPPLINYGYTF. The chain joins TRBV28 to TRBJ1-2; D gene unclear. The V end was cut by 6 bases, the J end by 1 base, with 12 bases between. Germline assignment: CDR1 MDHEN and CDR2 SYDVKM. The CDR3 is made up of 14 amino acids.

The chain couples TRBV7-2 to TRBJ1-4; TRBD1 is a possible D gene (5 bases). CDR1 is SGHTA, CDR2 FQGNSA, per germline. The CDR3 consists of 13 residues. V dropped 6 bases and J dropped 1 base, with 6 bases sitting between them. CDR3 nucleotides: TGTGCCAGCAGAAGGGGAACTAATGAAAAACTGTTTTTT. This codes for CASRRGTNEKLFF.

This chain connects TRBV5-6 to TRBJ1-2; perhaps TRBD1 as D (6 bases). The V gene's germline CDR1 is SGHDT and CDR2 YYEEEE. This CDR3 has 17 amino acids. Trimming removed 3 bases at V and 4 bases at J, with 22 bases between. The CDR3 DNA is TGTGCCAGCAGCTATGACAGGCCCGAGGTAGACCCCTATGGCTACACCTTC. Its translation: CASSYDRPEVDPYGYTF.

The chain has TRBV7-2 and TRBJ1-4, with D uncertain. Trimming removed 1 base at V and 8 bases at J, with 11 bases between. Germline values: CDR1 SGHTA, CDR2 FQGNSA. This CDR3 region has 14 residues. As DNA, the CDR3 is TGTGCCAGCAGCTTAGGCCCTGGAAGCGAAAAACTGTTTTTT. Its protein product is CASSLGPGSEKLFF.

This chain connects TRBV5-6 to TRBJ1-1; D unclear. The V gene's germline CDR1 is SGHDT and CDR2 YYEEEE. Trimming removed 4 bases at V and 1 base at J, with 17 bases between. This CDR3 comprises 16 residues. The CDR3 DNA is TGTGCCAGCAGCCTGGAGGTGGTTGAGGGGAACACTGAAGCTTTCTTT. Translation gives CASSLEVVEGNTEAFF.

The rearrangement links TRBV5-1 to TRBJ2-1, with 11 bases aligning to TRBD2. J was trimmed by 9 bases and V by 4 bases; bases with no gene match: 12. The CDR3 loop spans 16 amino acids. Germline V gene lookup returns CDR1 SGHRS and CDR2 YFSETQ. The CDR3 spells CASSPSGLAVGGEQFF. CDR3 sequence (DNA): TGCGCCAGCAGCCCCTCGGGACTAGCGGTAGGTGGTGAGCAGTTCTTC.

V is TRBV25-1 and J is TRBJ2-2; TRBD2 matches 8 bases. Per the germline V gene, CDR1 is MGHDK and CDR2 is SYGVNS. Trimming cost V 5 bases and J 5 bases; bases outside gene matches: 7. The CDR3 is 15 residues long. CDR3 loop: CASSPTAGATGELFF. CDR3 in DNA: TGTGCCAGCAGTCCCACAGCGGGAGCAACCGGGGAGCTGTTTTTT.

V gene TRBV4-3 combines with J gene TRBJ1-1, with D perhaps TRBD1 (6 bases). CDR3 length equals 14 residues. Germline lookup yields CDR1 LGHNA and CDR2 YSLEER. The V end lost 1 base, the J end lost 3 bases, and 9 bases lay between the germline ends. Here the CDR3 reads CASSQGHRDTEAFF. For the CDR3, the DNA is TGCGCCAGCAGCCAAGGGCACAGGGACACTGAAGCTTTCTTT.

The chain links TRBV30 to TRBJ1-6, with D possibly TRBD1 on 5 matching bases. The length of the CDR3 is 13 residues. V dropped 5 bases and J dropped 4 bases, with 9 bases sitting between them. Germline-derived CDR1 and CDR2 are GTSNPN and SVGIG (reference sequence). The CDR3 protein is CAWGTEYNSPLHF. CDR3 in DNA: TGTGCCTGGGGGACGGAGTATAATTCACCCCTCCACTTT.

This clone was observed a single time. Different DNA sequences within this sample yield the same CDR3. The chain employs TRBV18 and TRBJ2-3, with D uncertain. Per the germline V gene, CDR1 is KGHSH and CDR2 is LQKENI. V was pared by 3 bases and J by 0 bases, with 10 bases between. This CDR3 comprises 15 residues. The CDR3 protein is CASSPPSGSTDTQYF. In nucleotides, the CDR3 is TGTGCCAGCTCACCCCCCTCCGGGAGCACAGATACGCAGTATTTT.

This rearrangement joins TRBV2 to TRBJ1-1, with 8 positions matching TRBD1. The length of the CDR3 is 17 residues. V lost 6 bases to trimming and J lost 4 bases; unmatched junction nucleotides: 16. The germline V gene has CDR1 SNHLY and CDR2 FYNNEI. This chain's CDR3 is CASRQRGAGGSGTEAFF. As DNA, the CDR3 is TGTGCCAGCAGGCAACGAGGGGCAGGGGGCAGCGGCACTGAAGCTTTCTTT.